This T cell receptor beta chain was recorded in a study of regulatory T cells in long-lasting Graves disease. Overall study findings and caveats: Since the sample size was small, accuracy may have been reduced.

CDR3 regions were amplified by Arm-PCR using iRepertoire HTBI primers to build TCR beta libraries. TCRdb itself ran the multiplex PCR reads through MiXCR, one entry per CDR3 protein. The sample includes 400,000 to 500,000 distinct CDR3 sequences, less than 15% of them seen just once. This clonotype was seen repeatedly, ten times or more. The antigen is not known. Time point indicated: newly diagnosed GD, antithyroid drugs for less than 3 months. Following extraction of RNA from PBMCs, that RNA was used to make the TCR library. The CDR3 has 17 amino acids. Germline loops: CDR1 LGHDT, CDR2 YNNKEL (reference sequence). Trimming removed 1 base at V and 7 bases at J, with 20 bases between. This sample was also put to use in a study of T cells in Graves' hyperthyroidism and ophthalmopathy.

The source material was peripheral blood mononuclear cells (PBMCs), sampled at new diagnosis, from a patient treated with antithyroid drugs. This receptor was taken from a woman in her 50s with Graves disease. This chain links TRBV3-1 with TRBJ2-4; weak D call: TRBD2 (5 bases). CDR3 DNA sequence: TGTGCCAGCAGCCAAGGGGAGTCGGGCAAGGGAAGGAACATTCAGTACTTC. The encoded protein is CASSQGESGKGRNIQYF.